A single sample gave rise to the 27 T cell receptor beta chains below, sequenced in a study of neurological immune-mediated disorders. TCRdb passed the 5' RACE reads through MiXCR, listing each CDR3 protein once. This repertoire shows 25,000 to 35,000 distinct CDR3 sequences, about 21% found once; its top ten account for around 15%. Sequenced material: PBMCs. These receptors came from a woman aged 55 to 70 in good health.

The DNA for the CDR3 is TGTGCCAGCAGCCGGGGACTAGCGGGAGTCTACGAGCAGTACTTC. Amino acids: CASSRGLAGVYEQYF. J is TRBJ2-7 and V is TRBV11-2, with 14 bases fitting TRBD2. Germline trimming cut 5 bases from V and 3 bases from J; bases unmatched to any gene: 3. Germline V lookup: CDR1 SGHAT, CDR2 FQNNGV. The CDR3 covers 15 residues.

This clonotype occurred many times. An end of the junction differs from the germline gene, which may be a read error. The CDR3 is CASRIAQGLGELFF. In DNA, the CDR3 is TGTGCCAGTAGAATAGCCCAGGGTCTCGGGGAGCTGTTTTTT. This chain uses TRBV19 with TRBJ2-2, with D perhaps matching TRBD1 (5 bases). CDR1 LNHDA and CDR2 SQIVND come from the germline V gene (reference sequence). There are 14 residues in the CDR3. Variable domain in full (rest from reference TRBV19 and TRBJ2-2): DGGITQSPKYLFRKEGQNVTLSCEQNLNHDAMYWYRQDPGQGLRLIYYSQIVNDFQKGDIAEGYSVSREKKESFPLTVTSAQKNPTAFYLCASRIAQGLGELFFGEGSRLTVL.

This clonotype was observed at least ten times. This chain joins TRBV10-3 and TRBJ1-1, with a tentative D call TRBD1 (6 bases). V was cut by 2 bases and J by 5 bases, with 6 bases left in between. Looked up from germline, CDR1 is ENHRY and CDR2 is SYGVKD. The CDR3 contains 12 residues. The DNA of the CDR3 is TGTGCCATCAGTGAGACAGGGACTGAAGCTTTCTTT. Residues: CAISETGTEAFF.

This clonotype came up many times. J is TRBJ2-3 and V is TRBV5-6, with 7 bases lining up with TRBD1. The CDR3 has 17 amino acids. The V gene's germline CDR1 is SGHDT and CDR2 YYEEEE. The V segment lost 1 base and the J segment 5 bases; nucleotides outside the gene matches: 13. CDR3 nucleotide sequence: TGTGCCAGCAGCTTGTCCATATACGACAGGGCTAAAGATACGCAGTATTTT. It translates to CASSLSIYDRAKDTQYF.

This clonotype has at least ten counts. The CDR3 nucleotides are TGCGCCAGCAGCAATACGGACAGGGGAAACACTGAAGCTTTCTTT. The encoded protein is CASSNTDRGNTEAFF. The chain employs TRBV5-1 and TRBJ1-1; TRBD1 matches at 9 bases. The CDR3 runs to 15 residues. The germline CDR1 and CDR2 sequences are SGHRS and YFSETQ. Unmatched junction bases numbered 6, after V lost 4 bases and J lost 2 bases.

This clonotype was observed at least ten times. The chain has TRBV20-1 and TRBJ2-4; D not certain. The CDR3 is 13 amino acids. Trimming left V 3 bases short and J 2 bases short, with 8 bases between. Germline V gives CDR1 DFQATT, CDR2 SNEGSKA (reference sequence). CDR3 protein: CSARTFPKNIQYF. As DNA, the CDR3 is TGCAGTGCTAGGACATTCCCCAAAAACATTCAGTACTTC.

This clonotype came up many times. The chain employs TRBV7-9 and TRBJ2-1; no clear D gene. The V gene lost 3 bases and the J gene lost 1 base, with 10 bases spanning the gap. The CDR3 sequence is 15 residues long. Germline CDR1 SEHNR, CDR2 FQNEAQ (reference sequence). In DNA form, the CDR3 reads TGTGCCAGCAGCTTGACTGGGAAGTCCTACAATGAGCAGTTCTTC. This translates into CASSLTGKSYNEQFF.

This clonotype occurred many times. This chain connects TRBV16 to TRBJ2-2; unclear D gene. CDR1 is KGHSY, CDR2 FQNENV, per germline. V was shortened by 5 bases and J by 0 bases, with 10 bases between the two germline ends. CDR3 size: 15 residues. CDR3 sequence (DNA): TGTGCCAGCAGCGCCGTGGGGACGAACACCGGGGAGCTGTTTTTT. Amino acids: CASSAVGTNTGELFF.

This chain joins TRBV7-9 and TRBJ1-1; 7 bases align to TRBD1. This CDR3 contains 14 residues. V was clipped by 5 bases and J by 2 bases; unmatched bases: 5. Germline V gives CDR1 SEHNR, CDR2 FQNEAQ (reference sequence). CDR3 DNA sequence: TGTGCCAGCAGCATCCAGGGGGGAAACACTGAAGCTTTCTTT. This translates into CASSIQGGNTEAFF.

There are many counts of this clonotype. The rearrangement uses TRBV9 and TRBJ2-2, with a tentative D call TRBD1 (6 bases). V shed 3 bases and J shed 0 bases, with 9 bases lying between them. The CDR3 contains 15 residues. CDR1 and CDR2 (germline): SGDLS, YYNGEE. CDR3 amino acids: CASSAWTANTGELFF. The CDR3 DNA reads TGTGCCAGCAGCGCTTGGACAGCGAACACCGGGGAGCTGTTTTTT.

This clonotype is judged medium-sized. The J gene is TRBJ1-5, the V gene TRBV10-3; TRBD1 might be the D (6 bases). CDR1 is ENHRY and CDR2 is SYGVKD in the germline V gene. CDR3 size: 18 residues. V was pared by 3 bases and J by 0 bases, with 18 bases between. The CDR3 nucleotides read TGTGCCATCAGTGACCCCCTTCGCGGGACAAATAGCAATCAGCCCCAGCATTTT. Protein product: CAISDPLRGTNSNQPQHF.

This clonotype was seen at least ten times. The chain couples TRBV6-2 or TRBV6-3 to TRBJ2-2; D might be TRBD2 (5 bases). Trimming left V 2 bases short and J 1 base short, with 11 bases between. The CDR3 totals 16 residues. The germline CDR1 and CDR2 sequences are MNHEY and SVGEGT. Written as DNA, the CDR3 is TGTGCCAGCAGTTACCGAAGCGGACTGAACACCGGGGAGCTGTTTTTT. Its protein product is CASSYRSGLNTGELFF.

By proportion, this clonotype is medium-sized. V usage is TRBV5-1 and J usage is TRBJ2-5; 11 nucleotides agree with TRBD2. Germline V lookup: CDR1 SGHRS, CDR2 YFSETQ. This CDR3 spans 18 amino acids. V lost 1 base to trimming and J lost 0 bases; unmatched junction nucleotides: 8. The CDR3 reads CASSLPLAGGVNQETQYF. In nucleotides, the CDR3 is TGCGCCAGCAGCTTGCCCCTAGCGGGAGGAGTGAACCAAGAGACCCAGTACTTC. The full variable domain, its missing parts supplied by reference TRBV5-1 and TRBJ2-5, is KAGVTQTPRYLIKTRGQQVTLSCSPISGHRSVSWYQQTPGQGLQFLFEYFSETQRNKGNFPGRFSGRQFSNSRSEMNVSTLELGDSALYLCASSLPLAGGVNQETQYFGPGTRLLVL.

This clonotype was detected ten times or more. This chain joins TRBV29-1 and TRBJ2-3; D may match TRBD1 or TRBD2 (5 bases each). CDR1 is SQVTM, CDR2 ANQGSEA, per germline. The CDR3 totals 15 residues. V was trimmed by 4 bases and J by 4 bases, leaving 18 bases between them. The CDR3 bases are TGCAGCGTTGGCGCTGGGGGATACGGCGCAGATACGCAGTATTTT. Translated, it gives CSVGAGGYGADTQYF.

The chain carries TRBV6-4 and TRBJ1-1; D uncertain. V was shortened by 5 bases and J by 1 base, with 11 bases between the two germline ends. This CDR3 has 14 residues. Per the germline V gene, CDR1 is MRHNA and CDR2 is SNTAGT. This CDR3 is CASSSGPGNTEAFF. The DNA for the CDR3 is TGTGCCAGCAGTTCCGGACCCGGGAACACTGAAGCTTTCTTT.

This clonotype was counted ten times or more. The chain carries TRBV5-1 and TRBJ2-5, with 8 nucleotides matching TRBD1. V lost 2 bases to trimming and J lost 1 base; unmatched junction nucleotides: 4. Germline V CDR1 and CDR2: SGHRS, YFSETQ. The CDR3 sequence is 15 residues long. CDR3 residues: CASSFRQGTQETQYF. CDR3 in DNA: TGCGCCAGCAGCTTTCGACAGGGGACCCAAGAGACCCAGTACTTC. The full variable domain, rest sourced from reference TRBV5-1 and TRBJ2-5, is KAGVTQTPRYLIKTRGQQVTLSCSPISGHRSVSWYQQTPGQGLQFLFEYFSETQRNKGNFPGRFSGRQFSNSRSEMNVSTLELGDSALYLCASSFRQGTQETQYFGPGTRLLVL.

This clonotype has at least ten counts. CDR3 in amino acids: CASSLASKPYEQYF. The DNA for the CDR3 is TGTGCCAGCAGCTTGGCCTCGAAGCCCTACGAGCAGTACTTC. The V call is TRBV5-6, the J call TRBJ2-7, with D uncertain. Between the trimmed V and J ends, which lost 0 bases and 2 bases, there was a span of 9 bases. The length of the CDR3 is 14 residues. Germline-derived CDR1 and CDR2 are SGHDT and YYEEEE. Variable domain in full (rest from reference TRBV5-6 and TRBJ2-7): DAGVTQSPTHLIKTRGQQVTLRCSPKSGHDTVSWYQQALGQGPQFIFQYYEEEERQRGNFPDRFSGHQFPNYSSELNVNALLLGDSALYLCASSLASKPYEQYFGPGTRLTVT.

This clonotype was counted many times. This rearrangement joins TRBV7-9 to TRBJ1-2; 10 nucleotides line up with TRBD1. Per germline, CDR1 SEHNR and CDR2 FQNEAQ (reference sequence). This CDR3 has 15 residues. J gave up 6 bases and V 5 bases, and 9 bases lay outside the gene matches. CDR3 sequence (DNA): TGTGCCAGCAGCCACAGACAGGGGGCAAGAGATGGCTACACCTTC. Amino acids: CASSHRQGARDGYTF.

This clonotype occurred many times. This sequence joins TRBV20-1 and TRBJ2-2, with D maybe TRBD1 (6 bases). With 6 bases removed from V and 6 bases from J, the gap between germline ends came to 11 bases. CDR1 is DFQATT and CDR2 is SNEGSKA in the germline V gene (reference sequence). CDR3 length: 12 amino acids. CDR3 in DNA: TGCAGTGCGTCAGGGACACCCGGGGAGCTGTTTTTT. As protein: CSASGTPGELFF.

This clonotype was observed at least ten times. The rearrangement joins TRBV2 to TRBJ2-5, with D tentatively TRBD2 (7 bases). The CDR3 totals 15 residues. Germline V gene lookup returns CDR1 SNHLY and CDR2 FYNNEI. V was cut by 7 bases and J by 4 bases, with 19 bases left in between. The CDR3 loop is CASTYRGADGETQYF. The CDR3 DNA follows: TGTGCCAGCACCTACCGGGGGGCCGATGGAGAGACCCAGTACTTC. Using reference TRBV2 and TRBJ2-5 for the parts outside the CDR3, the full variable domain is EPEVTQTPSHQVTQMGQEVILRCVPISNHLYFYWYRQILGQKVEFLVSFYNNEISEKSEIFDDQFSVERPDGSNFTLKIRSTKLEDSAMYFCASTYRGADGETQYFGPGTRLLVL.

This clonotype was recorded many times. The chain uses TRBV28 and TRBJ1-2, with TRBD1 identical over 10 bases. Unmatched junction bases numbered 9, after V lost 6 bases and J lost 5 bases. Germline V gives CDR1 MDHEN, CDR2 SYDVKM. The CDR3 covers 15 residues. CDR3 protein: CASRLFGTGAYGYTF. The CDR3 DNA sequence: TGTGCCAGCAGACTCTTCGGGACAGGGGCATATGGCTACACCTTC.

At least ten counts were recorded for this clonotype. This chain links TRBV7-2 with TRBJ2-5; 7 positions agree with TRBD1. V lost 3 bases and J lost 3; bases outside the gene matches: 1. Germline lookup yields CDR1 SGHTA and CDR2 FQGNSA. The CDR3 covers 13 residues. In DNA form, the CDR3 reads TGTGCCAGCAGCTTCGACAGGGAAGAGACCCAGTACTTC. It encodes CASSFDREETQYF.

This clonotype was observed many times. This CDR3 reads CSVKGLAGAYEQYF. CDR3 nucleotide sequence: TGCAGCGTGAAAGGACTAGCGGGAGCGTACGAGCAGTACTTC. J is TRBJ2-7 and V is TRBV29-1; 13 bases line up with TRBD2. Trimming took 6 bases from V and 4 from J; bases not matched to a gene: 6. CDR1 SQVTM and CDR2 ANQGSEA come from the germline V gene. The CDR3 is 14 residues long.

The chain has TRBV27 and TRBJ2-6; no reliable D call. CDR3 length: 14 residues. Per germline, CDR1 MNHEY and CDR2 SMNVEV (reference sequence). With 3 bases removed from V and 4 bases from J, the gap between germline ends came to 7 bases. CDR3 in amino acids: CASSFSLGANVLTF. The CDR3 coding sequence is TGTGCCAGCAGTTTTTCTCTGGGGGCCAACGTCCTGACTTTC.

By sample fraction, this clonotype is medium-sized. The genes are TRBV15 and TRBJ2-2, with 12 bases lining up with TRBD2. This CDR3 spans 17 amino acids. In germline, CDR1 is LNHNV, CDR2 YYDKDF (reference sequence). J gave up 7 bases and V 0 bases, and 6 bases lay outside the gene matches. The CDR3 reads CATSRDGLAGSGGELFF. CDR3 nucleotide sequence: TGTGCCACCAGCAGAGATGGACTAGCGGGATCCGGCGGGGAGCTGTTTTTT.

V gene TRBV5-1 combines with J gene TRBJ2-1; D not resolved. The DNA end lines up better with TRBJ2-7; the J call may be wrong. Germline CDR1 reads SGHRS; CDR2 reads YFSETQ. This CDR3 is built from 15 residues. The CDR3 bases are TGCGCCAGCAGCTTGCCAGAGACACCCGGCAATGAGCAGTACTTC. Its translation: CASSLPETPGNEQYF.

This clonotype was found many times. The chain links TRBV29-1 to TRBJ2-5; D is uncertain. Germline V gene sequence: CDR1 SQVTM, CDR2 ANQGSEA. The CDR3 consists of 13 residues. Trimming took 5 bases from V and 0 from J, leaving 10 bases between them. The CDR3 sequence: CSVTDGNQETQYF. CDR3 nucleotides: TGCAGCGTTACGGACGGTAACCAAGAGACCCAGTACTTC.